The sequence of this TCR beta chain was determined in a study of T-cell memory formation after mild COVID-19. Study information: Clustering of TCRs was largely donor specific.

V shed 0 bases and J shed 8 bases, with 14 bases lying between them. Germline V gene data show CDR1 as SGHTA and CDR2 as FQGNSA. The length of the CDR3 is 15 residues. From 5'RACE with constant-segment primers came TCR alpha and TCR beta cDNA libraries that carried sample barcodes and UMIs. TCRdb reprocessed the 5' RACE reads via MiXCR and lists one record per CDR3 protein. The sample lists some 300,000 distinct CDR3 sequences, 20% to 25% seen once, with 21% in the top ten. A remark on this clonotype: Its target is not known.

Study conclusions and caveats: Clones contracting day 15 to 85 were balanced CD4/CD8; later expanders leaned CD4+. Within pre-infection memory, some responding clones were found, suggesting cross-reactive memory joined.

This clonotype was obtained from a man aged 18 to 35 who had mild COVID-19 (a few samples of this study predate the infection). Cell type and time point are not known. The J gene is TRBJ2-1, the V gene TRBV7-2, with no clear D. Sequencing input: PBMCs or a T cell subset sorted from them (not recorded which). The CDR3 region is CASSLAVAIGDEQFF. The CDR3, as DNA: TGTGCCAGCAGCTTAGCGGTTGCGATTGGCGATGAGCAGTTCTTC.